Each of the 9 T cell receptor beta chains below was sequenced from the same sample in a study of beta chain features in type 1 diabetes. Findings and limits, study-wide: Shorter TCRB CDR3s, moderately but significantly so, marked every one of the four CD4+ subsets in Type 1 diabetes patients.

Sequencing targeted expressed TCRB transcripts, as all isolated RNA had been reverse transcribed. Sequenced by immunoSEQ multiplex PCR; TCRdb stores in-frame clones only, minus some. The top ten hold about 0.092% of the sample, which has some 200,000 clones, roughly 16% seen once. These TCRs' antigens remain unknown. The sequenced sample consisted of naive CD4+ T cells from blood. Source of these receptors: a man between 25 and 39 years old with type 1 diabetes.

V is TRBV7-9 and J is TRBJ2-7, with TRBD2 as a possible D gene (5 bases). This CDR3 spans 13 amino acids. Germline CDR1 is SEHNR and CDR2 is FQNEAQ (reference sequence). V gave up 7 bases and J gave up 3 bases, with 13 bases separating them. The chain's CDR3 is CASTASSFYEQYF. DNA of the CDR3: TGTGCCAGCACGGCTAGCTCATTCTACGAGCAGTACTTC.

In its sample, this clone was seen a few times. V gene TRBV28 combines with J gene TRBJ1-5; D not resolved. Germline CDR1 and CDR2: MDHEN and SYDVKM. There are 13 residues in the CDR3. V was shortened by 9 bases and J by 4 bases, with 13 bases between the two germline ends. In DNA, the CDR3 is TGTGCCAGTGAGGGAAATATAAATCAGCCCCAGCATTTT. This gives the protein CASEGNINQPQHF. The full variable domain, with the rest looked up from reference TRBV28 and TRBJ1-5, is DVKVTQSSRYLVKRTGEKVFLECVQDMDHENMFWYRQDPGLGLRLIYFSYDVKMKEKGDIPEGYSVSREKKERFSLILESASTNQTSMYLCASEGNINQPQHFGDGTRLSIL.

This clone has just a few counts. This chain connects TRBV2 to TRBJ2-5; maybe TRBD2 (5 bases). The CDR3 runs 15 residues. V dropped 2 bases and J dropped 5 bases, with 15 bases sitting between them. Germline CDR1 reads SNHLY; CDR2 reads FYNNEI. The CDR3 bases are TGTGCCAGCAGTGAATCGGTAGCGAGTCCGGAGACCCAGTACTTC. It yields the protein CASSESVASPETQYF.

The sample holds one count of this clone. CDR3 coding DNA: TGTGCCAGCTTCGACTGGTACACTGAAGCTTTCTTT. Encoded protein: CASFDWYTEAFF. This rearrangement joins TRBV6-1 to TRBJ1-1, with D unresolved. The CDR3 contains 12 residues. Germline V gene lookup returns CDR1 MNHNS and CDR2 SASEGT. V was pared by 8 bases and J by 3 bases, with 10 bases between.

This clone was detected only a few times. Other DNA sequences in this sample translate to the same CDR3. The rearrangement joins TRBV18 to TRBJ2-5; no clear D. The germline V and J ends were trimmed by 0 bases and 2 bases, with 4 bases remaining between them. Looked up from germline, CDR1 is KGHSH and CDR2 is LQKENI. This CDR3 region has 13 residues. The CDR3 DNA follows: TGTGCCAGCTCACCACCGAATCAAGAGACCCAGTACTTC. Translated, it gives CASSPPNQETQYF.

The chain recombines TRBV7-9 with TRBJ1-5; 7 bases match TRBD1. Germline lookup yields CDR1 SEHNR and CDR2 FQNEAQ (reference sequence). This CDR3 spans 14 amino acids. The V gene end was trimmed by 4 bases and the J gene end by 5 bases; junction bases not matched to a gene: 5. Here the CDR3 reads CASSSTGMDQPQHF. The CDR3 nucleotides read TGTGCCAGCAGCTCGACAGGGATGGATCAGCCCCAGCATTTT.

Worth noting for this clone: Other DNA sequences in the same sample also yield this CDR3. The chain is built from TRBV18 and TRBJ2-1; no clear D gene. The ends were cut back, 3 bases at V and 5 bases at J, with 8 bases in the middle. The CDR3 totals 13 residues. The germline V gene has CDR1 KGHSH and CDR2 LQKENI. The CDR3 spells CASSPPSNNEQFF. In nucleotides, the CDR3 is TGTGCCAGCTCACCGCCTTCTAACAATGAGCAGTTCTTC.

The chain links TRBV4-3 to TRBJ2-7; D may be TRBD2 (6 bases). Trimming removed 8 bases at V and 5 bases at J, with 25 bases between. Per the germline V gene, CDR1 is LGHNA and CDR2 is YSLEER. The CDR3 has 16 amino acids. The CDR3 DNA follows: TGCGCCAGCTACAAGATGCACGCGGGGCTGGGGAACGAGCAGTACTTC. As protein: CASYKMHAGLGNEQYF.

V is TRBV29-1 and J is TRBJ1-2; D gene unclear. The CDR3 length is 13 residues. The V gene's germline CDR1 is SQVTM and CDR2 ANQGSEA. Trimming left V 3 bases short and J 0 bases short, with 8 bases between. The CDR3 spells CSVERDSNYGYTF. CDR3 DNA sequence: TGCAGCGTTGAGCGGGATTCTAACTATGGCTACACCTTC. The whole variable domain, filled in from reference TRBV29-1 and TRBJ1-2, reads SAVISQKPSRDICQRGTSLTIQCQVDSQVTMMFWYRQQPGQSLTLIATANQGSEATYESGFVIDKFPISRPNLTFSTLTVSNMSPEDSSIYLCSVERDSNYGYTFGSGTRLTVV.